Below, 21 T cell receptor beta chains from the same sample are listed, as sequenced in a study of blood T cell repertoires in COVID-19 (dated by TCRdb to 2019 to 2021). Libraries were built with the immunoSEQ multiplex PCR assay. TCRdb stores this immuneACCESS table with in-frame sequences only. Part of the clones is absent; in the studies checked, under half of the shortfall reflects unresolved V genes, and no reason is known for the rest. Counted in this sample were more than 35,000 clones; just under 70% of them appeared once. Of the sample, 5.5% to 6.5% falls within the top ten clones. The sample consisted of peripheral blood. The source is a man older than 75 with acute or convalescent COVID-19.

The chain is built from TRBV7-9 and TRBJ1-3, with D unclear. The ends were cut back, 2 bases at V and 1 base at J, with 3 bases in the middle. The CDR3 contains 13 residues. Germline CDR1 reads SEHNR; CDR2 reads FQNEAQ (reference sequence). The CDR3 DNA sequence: TGTGCCAGCAGCTTATCTTCTGGAAACACCATATATTTT. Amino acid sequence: CASSLSSGNTIYF.

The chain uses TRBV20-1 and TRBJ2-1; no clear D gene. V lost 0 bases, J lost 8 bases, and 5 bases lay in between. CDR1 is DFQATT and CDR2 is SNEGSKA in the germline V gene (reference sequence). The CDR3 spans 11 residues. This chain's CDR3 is CSARDGHEQFF. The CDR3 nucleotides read TGCAGTGCTAGAGATGGGCATGAGCAGTTCTTC.

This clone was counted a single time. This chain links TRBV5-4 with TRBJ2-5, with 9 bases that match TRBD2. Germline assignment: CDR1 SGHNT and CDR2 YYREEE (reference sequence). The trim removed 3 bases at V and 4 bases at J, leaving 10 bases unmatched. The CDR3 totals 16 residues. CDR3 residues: CASSWGGGGAAETQYF. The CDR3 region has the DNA TGTGCCAGCAGCTGGGGTGGCGGGGGGGCCGCAGAGACCCAGTACTTC.

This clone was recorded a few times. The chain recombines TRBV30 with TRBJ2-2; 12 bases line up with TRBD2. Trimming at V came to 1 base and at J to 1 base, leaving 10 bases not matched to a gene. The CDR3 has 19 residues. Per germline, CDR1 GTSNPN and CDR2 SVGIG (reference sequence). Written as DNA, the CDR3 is TGTGCCTGGAGTGCTTTTCTAGCGGGGGGGCTTCGGAACACCGGGGAGCTGTTTTTT. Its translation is CAWSAFLAGGLRNTGELFF.

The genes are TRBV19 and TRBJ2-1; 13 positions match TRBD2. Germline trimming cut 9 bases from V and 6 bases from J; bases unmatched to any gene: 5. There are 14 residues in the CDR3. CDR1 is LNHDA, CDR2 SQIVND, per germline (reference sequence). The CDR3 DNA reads TGTGCCAGCAAAACTAGCGGGAGGGCCAATGAGCAGTTCTTC. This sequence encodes CASKTSGRANEQFF.

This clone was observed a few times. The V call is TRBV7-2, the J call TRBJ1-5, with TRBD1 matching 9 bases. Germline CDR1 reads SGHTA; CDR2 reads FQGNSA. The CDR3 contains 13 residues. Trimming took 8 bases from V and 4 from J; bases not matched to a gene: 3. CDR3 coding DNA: TGTGCCAGCGCTGACAGGGGGAATCAGCCCCAGCATTTT. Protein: CASADRGNQPQHF. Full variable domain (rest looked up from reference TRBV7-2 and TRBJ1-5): GAGVSQSPSNKVTEKGKDVELRCDPISGHTALYWYRQSLGQGLEFLIYFQGNSAPDKSGLPSDRFSAERTGGSVSTLTIQRTQQEDSAVYLCASADRGNQPQHFGDGTRLSIL.

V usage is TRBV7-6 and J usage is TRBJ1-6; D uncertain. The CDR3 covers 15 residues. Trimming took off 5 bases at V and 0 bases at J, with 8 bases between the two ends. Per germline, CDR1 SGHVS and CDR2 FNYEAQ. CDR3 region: CASSPSSSYNSPLHF. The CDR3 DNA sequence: TGTGCCAGCAGCCCCTCCAGCTCCTATAATTCACCCCTCCACTTT.

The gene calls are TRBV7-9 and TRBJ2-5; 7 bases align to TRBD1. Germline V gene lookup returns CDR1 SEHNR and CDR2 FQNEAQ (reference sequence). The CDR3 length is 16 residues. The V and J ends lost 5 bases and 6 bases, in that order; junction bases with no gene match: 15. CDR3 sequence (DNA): TGTGCCAGCAGCCCCCGTGAGGGGGCAATGATACAGACCCAGTACTTC. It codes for CASSPREGAMIQTQYF.

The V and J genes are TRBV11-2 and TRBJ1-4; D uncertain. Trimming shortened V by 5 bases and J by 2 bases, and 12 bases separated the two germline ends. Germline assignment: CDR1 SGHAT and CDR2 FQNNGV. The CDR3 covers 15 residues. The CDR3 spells CASSPHLGTNEKLFF. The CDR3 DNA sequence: TGTGCCAGCAGCCCCCACCTCGGGACTAATGAAAAACTGTTTTTT.

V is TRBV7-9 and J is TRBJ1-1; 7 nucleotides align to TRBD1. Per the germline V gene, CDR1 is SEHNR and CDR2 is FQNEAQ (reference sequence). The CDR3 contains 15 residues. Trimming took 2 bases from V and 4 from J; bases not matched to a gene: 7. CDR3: CASSLPTGPGTEAFF. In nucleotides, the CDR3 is TGTGCCAGCAGCTTACCGACAGGGCCAGGCACTGAAGCTTTCTTT.

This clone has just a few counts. As DNA, the CDR3 is TGTGCCAGCAGCTTCGGTGAGGGAGGAATGACTGAAGCTTTCTTT. Its translation: CASSFGEGGMTEAFF. This sequence joins TRBV11-2 and TRBJ1-1; D is unclear. Germline V gene sequence: CDR1 SGHAT, CDR2 FQNNGV. Trimming pared 3 bases from V and 5 bases from J, leaving 16 bases between. The CDR3 totals 15 residues. The variable domain in full, completed from reference TRBV11-2 and TRBJ1-1, reads EAGVAQSPRYKIIEKRQSVAFWCNPISGHATLYWYQQILGQGPKLLIQFQNNGVVDDSQLPKDRFSAERLKGVDSTLKIQPAKLEDSAVYLCASSFGEGGMTEAFFGQGTRLTVV.

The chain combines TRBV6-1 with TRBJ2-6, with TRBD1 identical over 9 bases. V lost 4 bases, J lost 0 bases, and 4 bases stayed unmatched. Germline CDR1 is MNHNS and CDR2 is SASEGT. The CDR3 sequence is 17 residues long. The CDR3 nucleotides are TGTGCCAGCAGTGGGGGACAGGGCCCCTCTGGGGCCAACGTCCTGACTTTC. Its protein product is CASSGGQGPSGANVLTF.

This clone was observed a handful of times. CDR3 in DNA: TGTGCCAGCAGTGAAGCTGTGGGCCAGGGAAGTGACGAGCAGTACTTC. This gives the protein CASSEAVGQGSDEQYF. The genes are TRBV6-1 and TRBJ2-7; a weak D match, TRBD1 (5 bases). Germline CDR1 MNHNS, CDR2 SASEGT. The CDR3 spans 16 residues. V was clipped by 0 bases and J by 5 bases, with 17 bases between them.

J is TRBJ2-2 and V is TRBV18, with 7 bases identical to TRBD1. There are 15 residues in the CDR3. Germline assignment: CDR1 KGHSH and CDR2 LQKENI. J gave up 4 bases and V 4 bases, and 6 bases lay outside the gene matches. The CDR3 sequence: CASSRSRGITGELFF. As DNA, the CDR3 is TGTGCCAGCTCACGAAGCAGGGGGATCACCGGGGAGCTGTTTTTT. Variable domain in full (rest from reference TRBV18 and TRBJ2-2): NAGVMQNPRHLVRRRGQEARLRCSPMKGHSHVYWYRQLPEEGLKFMVYLQKENIIDESGMPKERFSAEFPKEGPSILRIQQVVRGDSAAYFCASSRSRGITGELFFGEGSRLTVL.

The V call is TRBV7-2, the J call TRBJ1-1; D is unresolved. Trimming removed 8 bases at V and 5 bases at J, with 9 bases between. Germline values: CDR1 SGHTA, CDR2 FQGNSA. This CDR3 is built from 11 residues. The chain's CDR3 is CASSRVTEAFF. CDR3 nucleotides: TGTGCCAGCTCGAGGGTAACTGAAGCTTTCTTT.

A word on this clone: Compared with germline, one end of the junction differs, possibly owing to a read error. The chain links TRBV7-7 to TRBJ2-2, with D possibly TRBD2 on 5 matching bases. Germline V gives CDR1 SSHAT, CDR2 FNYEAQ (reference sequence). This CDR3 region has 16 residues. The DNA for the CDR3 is TGTGCTAGCAGCATCGATCGAGGGTTTAGCGCCGGGGAGCTGTTTTTT. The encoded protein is CASSIDRGFSAGELFF.

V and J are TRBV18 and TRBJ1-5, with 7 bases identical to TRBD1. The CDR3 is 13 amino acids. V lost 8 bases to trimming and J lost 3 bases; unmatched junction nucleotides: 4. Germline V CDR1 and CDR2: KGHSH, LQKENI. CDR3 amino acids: CASGDRANQPQHF. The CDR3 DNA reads TGTGCCAGCGGAGACAGGGCCAATCAGCCCCAGCATTTT.

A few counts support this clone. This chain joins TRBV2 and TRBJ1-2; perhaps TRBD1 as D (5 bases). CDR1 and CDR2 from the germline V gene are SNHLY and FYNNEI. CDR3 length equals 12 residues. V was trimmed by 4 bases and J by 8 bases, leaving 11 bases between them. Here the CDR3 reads CASSVRQYGYTF. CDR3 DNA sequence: TGTGCCAGCAGTGTTAGACAGTACGGCTACACCTTC.

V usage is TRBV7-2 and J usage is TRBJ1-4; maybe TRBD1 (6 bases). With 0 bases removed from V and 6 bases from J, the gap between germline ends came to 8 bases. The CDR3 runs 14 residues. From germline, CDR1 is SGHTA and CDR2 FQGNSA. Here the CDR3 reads CASSLAAGDEKLFF. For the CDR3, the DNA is TGTGCCAGCAGCTTAGCAGCAGGGGATGAAAAACTGTTTTTT.

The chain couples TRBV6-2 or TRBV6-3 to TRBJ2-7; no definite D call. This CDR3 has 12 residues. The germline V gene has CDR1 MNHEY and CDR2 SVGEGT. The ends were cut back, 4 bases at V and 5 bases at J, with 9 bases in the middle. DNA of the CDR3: TGTGCCAGCAGTTTGGCGGCGCACGAGCAGTACTTC. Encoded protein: CASSLAAHEQYF.

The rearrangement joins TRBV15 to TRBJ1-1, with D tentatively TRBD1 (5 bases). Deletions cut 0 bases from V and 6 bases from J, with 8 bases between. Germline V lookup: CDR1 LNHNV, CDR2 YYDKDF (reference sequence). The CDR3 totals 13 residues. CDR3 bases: TGTGCCACCAGCAGAGATCGGGGGGCTGAAGCTTTCTTT. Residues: CATSRDRGAEAFF.